This T cell receptor beta chain was sequenced for a study of blood T cell repertoires in COVID-19. As for the study in general: From the United States, Italy and Spain came samples of acute and convalescent COVID-19.

TCRdb's table, derived via immunoSEQ multiplex PCR, lists solely in-frame clones and lacks some. The sample holds 130,000 to 150,000 clones, 87% seen once. The CDR3 totals 15 residues. CDR1 and CDR2 from the germline V gene are MDHEN and SYDVKM. With 7 bases removed from V and 7 bases from J, the gap between germline ends came to 17 bases. The source of this sequence is a man in his fifties or sixties who had recovered from COVID-19. The chain joins TRBV28 to TRBJ1-6; D remains ambiguous. Sequenced: PBMCs or T cells enriched from blood (not recorded which). The CDR3 DNA sequence: TGTGCCAGCATAGGGAGGGTAACCCCCAATTCACCCCTCCACTTT. Its protein product is CASIGRVTPNSPLHF.